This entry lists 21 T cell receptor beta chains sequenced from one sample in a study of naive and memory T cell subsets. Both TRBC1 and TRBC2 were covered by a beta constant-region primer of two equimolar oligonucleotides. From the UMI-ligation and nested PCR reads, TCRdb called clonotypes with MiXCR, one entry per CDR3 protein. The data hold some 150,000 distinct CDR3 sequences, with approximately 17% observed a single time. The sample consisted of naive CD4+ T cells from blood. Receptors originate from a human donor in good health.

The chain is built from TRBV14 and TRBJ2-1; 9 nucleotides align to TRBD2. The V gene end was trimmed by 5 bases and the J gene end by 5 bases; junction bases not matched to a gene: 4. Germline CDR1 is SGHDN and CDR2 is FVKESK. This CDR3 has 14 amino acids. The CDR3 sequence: CASSSLAGNNEQFF. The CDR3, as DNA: TGTGCCAGCAGCTCCCTAGCGGGGAACAATGAGCAGTTCTTC.

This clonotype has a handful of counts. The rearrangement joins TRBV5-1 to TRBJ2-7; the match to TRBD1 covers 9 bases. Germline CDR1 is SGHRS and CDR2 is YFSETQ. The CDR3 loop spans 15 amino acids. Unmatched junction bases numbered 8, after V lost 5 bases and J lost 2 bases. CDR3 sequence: CASRGRTGGPYEQYF. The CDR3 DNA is TGCGCCAGCAGGGGAAGAACAGGGGGCCCCTACGAGCAGTACTTC.

CDR3 amino acids: CASPPAGTDTQYF. In nucleotides, the CDR3 is TGTGCCAGCCCCCCGGCCGGCACAGATACGCAGTATTTT. J is TRBJ2-3 and V is TRBV6-1; D is ambiguous. Trimming took 8 bases from V and 1 from J, leaving 10 bases between them. This CDR3 spans 13 amino acids. Per germline, CDR1 MNHNS and CDR2 SASEGT.

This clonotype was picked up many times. Written as DNA, the CDR3 is TGTGCCAGCAGCCAAGAGGGGACAGGGGGTTCCTACGAGCAGTACTTC. Its translation is CASSQEGTGGSYEQYF. The V and J genes are TRBV3-1 and TRBJ2-7; TRBD1 matches at 11 bases. Looked up from germline, CDR1 is LGHDT and CDR2 is YNNKEL (reference sequence). This CDR3 has 16 residues. The V and J ends lost 0 bases and 1 base, in that order; junction bases with no gene match: 2.

For the CDR3, the DNA is TGTGCCAGCAGCCACAAAAATCCTTTACAGGGTACCGGGGAGCTGTTTTTT. As protein: CASSHKNPLQGTGELFF. The V gene is TRBV7-6, the J gene TRBJ2-2; a weak D match, TRBD1 (6 bases). Per the germline V gene, CDR1 is SGHVS and CDR2 is FNYEAQ. The CDR3 consists of 17 residues. Trimming cost V 5 bases and J 5 bases, with 21 bases left between them.

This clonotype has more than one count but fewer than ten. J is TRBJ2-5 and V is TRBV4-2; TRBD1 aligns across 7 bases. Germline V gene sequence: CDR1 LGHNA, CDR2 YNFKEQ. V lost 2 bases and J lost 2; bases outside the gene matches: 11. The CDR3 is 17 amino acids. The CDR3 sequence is CASSQPRQGPLQETQYF. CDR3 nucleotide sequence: TGTGCCAGCAGCCAACCGCGACAGGGTCCCCTACAAGAGACCCAGTACTTC.

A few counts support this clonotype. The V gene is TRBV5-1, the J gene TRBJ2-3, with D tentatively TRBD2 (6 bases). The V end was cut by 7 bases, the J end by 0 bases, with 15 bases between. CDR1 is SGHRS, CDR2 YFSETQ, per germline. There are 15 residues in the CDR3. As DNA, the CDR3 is TGCGCCAGCCGAATCCTTGGGGGGAGCACAGATACGCAGTATTTT. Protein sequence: CASRILGGSTDTQYF.

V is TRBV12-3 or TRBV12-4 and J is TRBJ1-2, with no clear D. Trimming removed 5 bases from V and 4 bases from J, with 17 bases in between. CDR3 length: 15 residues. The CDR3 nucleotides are TGTGCCAGCAGTCCCCCCCCGGGGATTACCTATGGCTACACCTTC. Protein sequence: CASSPPPGITYGYTF.

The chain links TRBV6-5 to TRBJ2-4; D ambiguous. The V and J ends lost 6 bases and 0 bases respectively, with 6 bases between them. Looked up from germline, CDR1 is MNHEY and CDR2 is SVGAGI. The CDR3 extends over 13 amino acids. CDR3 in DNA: TGTGCCAGCAGAACCGAAGCCAAAAACATTCAGTACTTC. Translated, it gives CASRTEAKNIQYF.

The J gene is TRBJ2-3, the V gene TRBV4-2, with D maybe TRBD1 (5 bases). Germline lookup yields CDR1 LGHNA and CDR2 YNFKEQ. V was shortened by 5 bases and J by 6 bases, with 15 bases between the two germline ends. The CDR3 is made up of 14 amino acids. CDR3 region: CASSKGRAIDTQYF. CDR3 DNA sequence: TGTGCCAGCAGCAAGGGCAGGGCGATCGATACGCAGTATTTT.

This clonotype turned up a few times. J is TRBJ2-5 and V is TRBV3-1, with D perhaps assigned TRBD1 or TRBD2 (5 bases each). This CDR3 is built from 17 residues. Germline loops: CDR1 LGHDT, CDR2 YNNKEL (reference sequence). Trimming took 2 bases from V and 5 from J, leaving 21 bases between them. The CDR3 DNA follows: TGTGCCAGCAGCCAATATCTTGGGGGTAGCGAAAGGGAGACCCAGTACTTC. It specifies CASSQYLGGSERETQYF.

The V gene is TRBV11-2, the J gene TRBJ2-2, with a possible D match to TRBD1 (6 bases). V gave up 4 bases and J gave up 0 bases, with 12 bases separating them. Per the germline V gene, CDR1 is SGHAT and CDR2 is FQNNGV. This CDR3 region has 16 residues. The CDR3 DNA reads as TGTGCCAGCAGCTGGGTCAAGGGGGCGAACACCGGGGAGCTGTTTTTT. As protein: CASSWVKGANTGELFF. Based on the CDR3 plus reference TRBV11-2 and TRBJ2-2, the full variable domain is EAGVAQSPRYKIIEKRQSVAFWCNPISGHATLYWYQQILGQGPKLLIQFQNNGVVDDSQLPKDRFSAERLKGVDSTLKIQPAKLEDSAVYLCASSWVKGANTGELFFGEGSRLTVL.

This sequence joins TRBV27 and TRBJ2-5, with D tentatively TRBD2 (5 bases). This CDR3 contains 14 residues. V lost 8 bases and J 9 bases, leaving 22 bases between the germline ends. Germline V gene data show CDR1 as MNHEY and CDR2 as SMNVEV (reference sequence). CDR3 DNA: TGTGCCAGCTGCCCGACCACCCCGGAGGCGGCCCAGTACTTC. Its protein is CASCPTTPEAAQYF.

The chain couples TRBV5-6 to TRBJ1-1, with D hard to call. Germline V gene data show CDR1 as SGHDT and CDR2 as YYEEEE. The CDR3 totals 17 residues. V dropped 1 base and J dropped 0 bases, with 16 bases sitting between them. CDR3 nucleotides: TGTGCCAGCAGCTTGTTGGGCCTGTTAAGCGTGAACACTGAAGCTTTCTTT. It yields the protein CASSLLGLLSVNTEAFF. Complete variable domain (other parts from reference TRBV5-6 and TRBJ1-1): DAGVTQSPTHLIKTRGQQVTLRCSPKSGHDTVSWYQQALGQGPQFIFQYYEEEERQRGNFPDRFSGHQFPNYSSELNVNALLLGDSALYLCASSLLGLLSVNTEAFFGQGTRLTVV.

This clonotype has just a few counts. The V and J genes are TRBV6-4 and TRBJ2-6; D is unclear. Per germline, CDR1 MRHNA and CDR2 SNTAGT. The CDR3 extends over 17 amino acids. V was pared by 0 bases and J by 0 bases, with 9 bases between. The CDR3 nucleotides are TGTGCCAGCAGTGACTCGGGTCACCCCTCTGGGGCCAACGTCCTGACTTTC. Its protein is CASSDSGHPSGANVLTF.

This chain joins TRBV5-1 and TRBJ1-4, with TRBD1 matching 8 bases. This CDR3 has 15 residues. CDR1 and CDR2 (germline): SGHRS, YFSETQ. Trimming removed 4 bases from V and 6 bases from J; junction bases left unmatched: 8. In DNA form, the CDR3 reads TGCGCCAGCAGCGATCAGGGGGCGCGGGATGAAAAACTGTTTTTT. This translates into CASSDQGARDEKLFF.

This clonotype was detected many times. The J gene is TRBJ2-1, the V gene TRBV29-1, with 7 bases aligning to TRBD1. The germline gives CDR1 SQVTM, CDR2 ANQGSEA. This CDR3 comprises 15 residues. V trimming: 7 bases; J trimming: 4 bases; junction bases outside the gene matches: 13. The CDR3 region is CSAHHRGPTYNEQFF. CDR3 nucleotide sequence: TGCAGCGCCCACCATAGGGGGCCTACTTACAATGAGCAGTTCTTC.

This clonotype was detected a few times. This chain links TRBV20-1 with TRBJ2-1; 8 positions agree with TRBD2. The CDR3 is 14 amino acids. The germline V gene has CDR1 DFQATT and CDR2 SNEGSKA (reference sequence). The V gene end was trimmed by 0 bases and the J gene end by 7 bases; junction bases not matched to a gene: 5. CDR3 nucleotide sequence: TGCAGTGCTAGAGATGGACTAGCAATAAATGAGCAGTTCTTC. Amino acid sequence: CSARDGLAINEQFF.

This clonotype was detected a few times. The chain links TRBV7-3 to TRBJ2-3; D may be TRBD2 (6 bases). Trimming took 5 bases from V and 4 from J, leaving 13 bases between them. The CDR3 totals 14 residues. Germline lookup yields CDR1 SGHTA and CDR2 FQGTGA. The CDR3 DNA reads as TGTGCCAGCAGCCTCAAGGAGGGCCCAGATACGCAGTATTTT. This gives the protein CASSLKEGPDTQYF.

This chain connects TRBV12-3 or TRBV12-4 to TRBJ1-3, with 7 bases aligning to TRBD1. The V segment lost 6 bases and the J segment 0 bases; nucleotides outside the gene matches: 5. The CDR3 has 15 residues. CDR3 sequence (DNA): TGTGCCAGCAGGCTTACAGGGGCCTCTGGAAACACCATATATTTT. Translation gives CASRLTGASGNTIYF.

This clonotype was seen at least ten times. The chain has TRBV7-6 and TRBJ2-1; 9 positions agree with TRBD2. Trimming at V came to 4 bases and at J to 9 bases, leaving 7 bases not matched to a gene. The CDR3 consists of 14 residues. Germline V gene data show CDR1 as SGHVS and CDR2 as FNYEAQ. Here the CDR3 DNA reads TGTGCCAGCAGCTCCGGGACTAGCTTCGGTGAGCAGTTCTTC. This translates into CASSSGTSFGEQFF.